The T cell receptor (beta chain) under discussion was sequenced for a study of CD8 T cells in ankylosing spondylitis. Study-wide results and caveats: Matched ankylosing spondylitis synovial fluid reportedly contained a significantly enriched population of disease-linked clones. There was a TCR beta motif, made of several highly homologous variants, that appeared characteristic of ankylosing spondylitis blood.

Trimming at V came to 0 bases and at J to 6 bases, leaving 12 bases not matched to a gene. Germline V gene lookup returns CDR1 MNHEY and CDR2 SMNVEV (reference sequence). The length of the CDR3 is 19 residues. Each TCR beta library was made by quantitative 5'-RACE that incorporated molecular barcodes. TCRdb re-called the 5' RACE reads through MiXCR, storing one row per CDR3 protein. The sample gives under 200,000 distinct CDR3 sequences, approximately 9.9% of which show up once; about 14% is in the top ten. This clonotype appeared once. The target antigen is unknown. The sequencing sample was made of blood, either unsorted or a sorted T cell fraction (not recorded which). The gene calls are TRBV27 and TRBJ2-3, with TRBD2 identical over 13 bases. The TCR comes from a female donor with ankylosing spondylitis or in good health (not recorded which). For the CDR3, the DNA is TGTGCCAGCAGTTTATCGATTTGGACTAGCGGGAGCGGTGGGGATACGCAGTATTTT. Amino acids: CASSLSIWTSGSGGDTQYF.